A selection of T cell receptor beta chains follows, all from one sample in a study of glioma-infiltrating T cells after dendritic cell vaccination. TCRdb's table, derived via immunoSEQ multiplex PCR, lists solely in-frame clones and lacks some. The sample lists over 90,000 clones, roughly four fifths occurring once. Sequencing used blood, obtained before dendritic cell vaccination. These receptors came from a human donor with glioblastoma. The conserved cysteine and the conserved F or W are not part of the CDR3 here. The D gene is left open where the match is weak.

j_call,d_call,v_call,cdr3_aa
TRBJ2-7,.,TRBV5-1,ASSRGRGDHEQY
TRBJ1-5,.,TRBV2,ASSAGASYQPQH
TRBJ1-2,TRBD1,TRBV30,AWSPPDRDYGYT
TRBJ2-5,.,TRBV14,ASSLNFQETQY
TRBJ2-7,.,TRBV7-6,ASSLGGGEQY
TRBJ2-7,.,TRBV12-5,ASGLAGRTTSEY
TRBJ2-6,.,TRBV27,ASSSFSGANVLT
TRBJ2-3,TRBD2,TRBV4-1,ASSHELAGTITDTQY
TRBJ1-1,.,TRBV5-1,ASSLDEGGLNTEAF
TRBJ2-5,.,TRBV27,ASSLSRGQETQY
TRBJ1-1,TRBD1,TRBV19,ASRTTGAADTEAF
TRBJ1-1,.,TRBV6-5,ASSYSGGEDTEAF
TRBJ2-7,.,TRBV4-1,ASSQEGRDGGYEQY
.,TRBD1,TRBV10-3,AISEPMTGSPYEQY
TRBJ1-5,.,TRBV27,ASPSGQKLNQPQH
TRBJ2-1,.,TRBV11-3,ASSLDAAYNEQF
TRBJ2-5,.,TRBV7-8,ASSLVSGWRQQETQY
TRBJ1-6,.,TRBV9,ASSVGLYGEPPLH
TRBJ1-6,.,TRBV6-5,ASRLTGTINSPLH
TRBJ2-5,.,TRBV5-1,ASSLDRQETQY
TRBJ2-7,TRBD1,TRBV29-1,SVRGGTGDSYEQY
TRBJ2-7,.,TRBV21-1,ASSVHREGRGEQY
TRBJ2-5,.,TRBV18,ASSPGVNREIQY
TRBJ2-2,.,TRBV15,ATSVRASGELF
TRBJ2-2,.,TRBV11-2,ASSLSGVVGELF
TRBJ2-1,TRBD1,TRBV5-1,ASSTLVGDRAGNEQF
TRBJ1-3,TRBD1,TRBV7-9,ASSSPGQYSGNTIY
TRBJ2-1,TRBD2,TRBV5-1,ASRLAEYNEQF